These 3 T cell receptor beta chains originate from one sample sequenced in a study of cytomegalovirus exposure and HLA in healthy donors. With 60 Vbeta and 13 Jbeta primers, the PCR was carried out. TCRdb keeps only in-frame clones here, not all; method: immunoSEQ multiplex PCR. The sample holds 160,000 or so clones, approximately 70% seen once. What was sequenced was PBMCs. The origin of the receptors is a man aged 18 to 30 in good health and CMV-seropositive.

This clone was observed a single time. The rearrangement links TRBV27 to TRBJ2-7; a weak D match, TRBD1 (6 bases). CDR3 length: 16 residues. V was pared by 0 bases and J by 0 bases, with 12 bases between. Germline values: CDR1 MNHEY, CDR2 SMNVEV (reference sequence). The chain's CDR3 is CASSLSGQRISYEQYV. The CDR3 bases are TGTGCCAGCAGTTTATCAGGACAGAGAATCTCCTACGAGCAGTACGTC.

V usage is TRBV9 and J usage is TRBJ2-3; no clear D gene. The V end lost 4 bases, the J end lost 9 bases, and 15 bases lay between the germline ends. Germline CDR1 and CDR2: SGDLS and YYNGEE. This CDR3 is 13 amino acids long. The CDR3 sequence is CASSPAVPQTQYF. CDR3 sequence (DNA): TGTGCCAGCAGCCCCGCGGTACCTCAGACGCAGTATTTT.

This chain uses TRBV29-1 with TRBJ1-3, with D uncertain. Germline values: CDR1 SQVTM, CDR2 ANQGSEA. The CDR3 extends over 13 amino acids. The germline V and J ends were trimmed by 3 bases and 2 bases, with 8 bases remaining between them. The CDR3 nucleotides read TGCAGCGTTGACTCGGGAGCTGGAAACACCATATATTTT. Protein: CSVDSGAGNTIYF. Filled out from reference TRBV29-1 and TRBJ1-3, the complete variable domain reads SAVISQKPSRDICQRGTSLTIQCQVDSQVTMMFWYRQQPGQSLTLIATANQGSEATYESGFVIDKFPISRPNLTFSTLTVSNMSPEDSSIYLCSVDSGAGNTIYFGEGSWLTVV.